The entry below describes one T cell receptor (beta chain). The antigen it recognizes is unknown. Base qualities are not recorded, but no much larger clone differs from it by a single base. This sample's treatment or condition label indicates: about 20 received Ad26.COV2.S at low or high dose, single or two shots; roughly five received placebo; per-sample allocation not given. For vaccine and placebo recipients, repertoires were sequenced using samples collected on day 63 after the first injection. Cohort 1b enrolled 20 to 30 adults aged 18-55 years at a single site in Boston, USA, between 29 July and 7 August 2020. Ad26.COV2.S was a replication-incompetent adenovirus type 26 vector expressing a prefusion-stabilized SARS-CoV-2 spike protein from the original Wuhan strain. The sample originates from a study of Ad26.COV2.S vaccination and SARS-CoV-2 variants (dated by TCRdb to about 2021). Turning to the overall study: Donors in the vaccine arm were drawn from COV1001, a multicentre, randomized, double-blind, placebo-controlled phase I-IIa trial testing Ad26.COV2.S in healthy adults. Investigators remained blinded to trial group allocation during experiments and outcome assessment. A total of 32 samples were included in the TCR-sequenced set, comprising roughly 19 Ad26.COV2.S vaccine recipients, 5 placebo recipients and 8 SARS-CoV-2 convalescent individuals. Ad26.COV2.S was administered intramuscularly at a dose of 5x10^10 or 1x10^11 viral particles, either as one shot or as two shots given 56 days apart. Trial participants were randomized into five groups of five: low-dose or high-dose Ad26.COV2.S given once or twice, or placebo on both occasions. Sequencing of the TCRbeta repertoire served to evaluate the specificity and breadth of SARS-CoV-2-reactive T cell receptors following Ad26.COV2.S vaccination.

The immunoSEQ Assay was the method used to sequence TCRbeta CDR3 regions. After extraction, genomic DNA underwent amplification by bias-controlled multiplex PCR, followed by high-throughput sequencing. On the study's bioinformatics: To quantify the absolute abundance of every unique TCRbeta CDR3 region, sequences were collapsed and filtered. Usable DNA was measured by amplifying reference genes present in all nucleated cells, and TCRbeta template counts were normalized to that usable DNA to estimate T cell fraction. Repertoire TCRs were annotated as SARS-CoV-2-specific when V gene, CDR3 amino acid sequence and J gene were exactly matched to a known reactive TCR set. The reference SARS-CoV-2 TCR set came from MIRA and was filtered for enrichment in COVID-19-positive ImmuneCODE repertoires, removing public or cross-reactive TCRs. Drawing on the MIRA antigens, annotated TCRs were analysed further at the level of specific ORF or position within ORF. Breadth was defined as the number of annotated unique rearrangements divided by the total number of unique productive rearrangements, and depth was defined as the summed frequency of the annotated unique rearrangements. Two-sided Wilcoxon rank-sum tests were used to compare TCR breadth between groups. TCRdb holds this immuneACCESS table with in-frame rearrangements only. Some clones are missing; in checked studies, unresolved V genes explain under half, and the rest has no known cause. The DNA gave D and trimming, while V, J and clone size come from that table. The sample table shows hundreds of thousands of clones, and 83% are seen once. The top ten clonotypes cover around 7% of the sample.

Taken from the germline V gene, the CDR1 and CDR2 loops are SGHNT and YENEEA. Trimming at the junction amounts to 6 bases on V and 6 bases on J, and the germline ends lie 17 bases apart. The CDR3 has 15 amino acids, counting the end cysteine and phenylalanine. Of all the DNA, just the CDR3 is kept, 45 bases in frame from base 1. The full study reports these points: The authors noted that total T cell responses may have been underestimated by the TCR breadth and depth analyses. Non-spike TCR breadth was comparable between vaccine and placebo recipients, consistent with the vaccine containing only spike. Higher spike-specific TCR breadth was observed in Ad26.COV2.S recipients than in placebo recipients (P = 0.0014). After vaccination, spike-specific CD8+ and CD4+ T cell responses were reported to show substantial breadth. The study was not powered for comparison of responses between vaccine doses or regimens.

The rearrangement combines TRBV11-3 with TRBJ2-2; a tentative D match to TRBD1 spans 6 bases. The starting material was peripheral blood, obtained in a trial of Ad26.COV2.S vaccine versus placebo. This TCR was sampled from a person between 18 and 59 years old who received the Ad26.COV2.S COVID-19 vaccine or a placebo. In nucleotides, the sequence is TGTGCCAGCAGGTTAATGGGGGCTGGAGCCGGGGAGCTGTTTTTT. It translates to CASRLMGAGAGELFF.